This T cell receptor (beta chain) was observed in a study of regulatory T cells in long-lasting Graves disease. The study, taken as a whole, reports: There were preferences for TRBV28, TRBJ1-2 and TRBJ2-5 in persistent disease. Persistent Graves' disease cases displayed lower TCR diversity than newly diagnosed ones. Few sampled subjects may have lowered accuracy. Blood alone, not thyroid tissue, was studied.

This clonotype was observed many times. Its specificity is not known. For TCR beta, libraries came from iRepertoire HTBI primers and Arm-PCR of CDR3 regions. TCRdb reprocessed the multiplex PCR reads with MiXCR, giving one entry per CDR3 protein. In the table there are some 250,000 distinct CDR3 sequences, 15% to 20% of which are singletons. Documented time point: newly diagnosed GD, antithyroid drugs for less than 3 months. Extracted RNA from PBMCs served as the source of the TCR library. CDR1 SGHTA and CDR2 FQGNSA come from the germline V gene. CDR3 length equals 13 residues. Trimming removed 4 bases from V and 12 bases from J, with 19 bases in between.

This clonotype was sampled from a female donor with Graves disease. Here the sequenced sample was peripheral blood mononuclear cells (PBMCs), taken at new diagnosis, from a patient treated with antithyroid drugs. The rearrangement links TRBV7-2 to TRBJ2-7, with a tentative D call TRBD2 (6 bases). The CDR3 reads CASSSAQRTIRYF. CDR3 sequence (DNA): TGTGCCAGCAGCTCTGCCCAGAGGACTATTAGGTACTTC.